A single TCR beta chain is shown here with its context. Its matching antigen is unknown. Germline trimming cut 4 bases from V and 6 bases from J; bases unmatched to any gene: 6. Germline CDR1 and CDR2: SGHKS and YYEKEE (reference sequence). This CDR3 is 14 amino acids long. The PCR employed 60 Vbeta primers together with 13 Jbeta primers. Repertoires were generated with immunoSEQ multiplex PCR, while TCRdb's copy carries only in-frame clones and drops some. The repertoire consists of approximately 150,000 clones, with 75% to 85% occurring once and the leading ten covering roughly 10%. The data were obtained in a study of cytomegalovirus exposure and HLA in healthy donors. Points from the study as a whole: Across HLA loci, a later analysis found differing TCR association rates, with DRB1 most and HLA-C fewest. Later analysis found that TCR beta chains associated with HLA were more clonally expanded than other, equally common chains.

Sequenced material: PBMCs. The V call is TRBV5-5, the J call TRBJ1-2, with 10 bases identical to TRBD1. The receptor comes from a man in his fifties in good health and CMV-seropositive. CDR3 protein: CASSRWDRGNGYTF. The CDR3 DNA follows: TGTGCCAGCAGCAGATGGGACAGGGGAAATGGCTACACCTTC. Full variable domain (remainder filled in from reference TRBV5-5 and TRBJ1-2): DAGVTQSPTHLIKTRGQQVTLRCSPISGHKSVSWYQQVLGQGPQFIFQYYEKEERGRGNFPDRFSARQFPNYSSELNVNALLLGDSALYLCASSRWDRGNGYTFGSGTRLTVV.